This T cell receptor beta chain was recorded in a study of T cell clonality in common variable immunodeficiency. General study findings and limits: Authors noted CVID clonality's cause needs subpopulation repertoire sequencing. CVID subjects shared fewer TCRbeta clones than healthy controls did.

Germline V gene data show CDR1 as SGHDN and CDR2 as FVKESK. The V gene lost 4 bases and the J gene lost 5 bases, with 14 bases spanning the gap. The CDR3 runs 14 residues. This clone was seen many times. Its antigen is unidentified. The read ends 3 residues before the CDR3 terminus; that terminus is restored from the germline J gene. Sequenced by immunoSEQ multiplex PCR; TCRdb stores in-frame clones only, minus some. The sample holds roughly 55,000 clones, and no clone turns up only once. The sequenced sample consisted of peripheral blood mononuclear cells. The rearrangement uses TRBV14 and TRBJ2-5, with D perhaps matching TRBD2 (6 bases). This TCR was recovered from a person between 18 and 70 years old in good health. The covered CDR3 bases are TGTGCCAGCAGCCCCGTGGGGGGACGGGAGACC. Translating it yields CASSPVGGRET. The full CDR3 protein is CASSPVGGRETQYF.